Reported below is one T cell receptor beta chain. TCRdb's copy holds only in-frame clones and misses some; the assay was immunoSEQ multiplex PCR. The sample holds tens of thousands of clones, 90% seen once. The record originates from a study of OX40 agonist ivuxolimab in advanced cancers. From germline, CDR1 is SGHNT and CDR2 YENEEA. This CDR3 contains 13 residues. V was clipped by 0 bases and J by 2 bases, with 3 bases between them. The chain has TRBV11-3 and TRBJ2-3, with unresolved D. The clonotype originates from an adult with an advanced solid tumor such as melanoma, head and neck, liver or kidney cancer. The source material was CD4+ or CD8+ T cells sorted from blood, sampled in a trial of the OX40 agonist ivuxolimab. CDR3 bases: TGTGCCAGCAGCTTAGATCTCACAGATACGCAGTATTTT. Its translation is CASSLDLTDTQYF.